These 10 T cell receptor beta chains were all obtained from the same sample, sequenced in a study of cytomegalovirus exposure and HLA in healthy donors. The PCR employed 60 Vbeta primers together with 13 Jbeta primers. The protocol was immunoSEQ multiplex PCR, while the TCRdb copy is restricted to in-frame clones and leaves out a portion. The sample consists of 150,000 to 200,000 clones, roughly 80% of them appearing once. Sequenced sample: PBMCs. The receptors shown here come from a woman aged 18-29 years in good health and CMV-seronegative.

A remark on this clone: One end of the junction does not line up with germline, which may come from a read error. The rearrangement joins TRBV7-9 to TRBJ2-1; TRBD1 might be the D (6 bases). CDR3 length: 13 amino acids. CDR1 and CDR2 (germline): SEHNR, FQNEAQ (reference sequence). CDR3 protein: CSSSLGYRDEQFF. DNA for the CDR3: TGTTCCAGCAGCTTAGGGTACAGGGACGAGCAGTTCTTC.

CDR3 loop: CASSRADREAFF. The CDR3 DNA follows: TGTGCCAGCTCACGGGCCGACAGGGAAGCTTTCTTT. The V call is TRBV18, the J call TRBJ1-1; possibly TRBD1 for D (6 bases). Trimming removed 4 bases at V and 8 bases at J, with 11 bases between. The V gene's germline CDR1 is KGHSH and CDR2 LQKENI. This CDR3 region has 12 residues.

The chain recombines TRBV2 with TRBJ2-5; no clear D gene. V was clipped by 8 bases and J by 1 base, with 14 bases between them. This CDR3 is built from 14 residues. Germline CDR1 and CDR2: SNHLY and FYNNEI. The CDR3 loop is CASRTELLQETQYF. The DNA of the CDR3 is TGTGCCAGCCGAACAGAGCTTCTCCAAGAGACCCAGTACTTC.

V usage is TRBV21-1 and J usage is TRBJ2-3; TRBD2, the table's D call, lacks a check against the DNA. TRBV21-1 is termed a pseudogene. There are 20 residues in the CDR3. For the CDR3, the DNA is TGTGCCAGCAGCAAAGCGCTTTCGTTGACTAGCGGGAGGGGGGCAGATACGCAGTATTTT. It yields the protein CASSKALSLTSGRGADTQYF.

The rearrangement uses TRBV6-1 and TRBJ2-7; D ambiguous. There are 10 residues in the CDR3. The germline gives CDR1 MNHNS, CDR2 SASEGT. Trimming shortened V by 8 bases and J by 6 bases, and 8 bases separated the two germline ends. The DNA of the CDR3 is TGTGCCAGCGGCCTGCTCGAGCAGTACTTC. Encoded protein: CASGLLEQYF.

A few counts support this clone. The chain recombines TRBV4-3 with TRBJ2-5; D may be TRBD2 (5 bases). V was cut by 4 bases and J by 6 bases, with 15 bases left in between. There are 14 residues in the CDR3. Germline assignment: CDR1 LGHNA and CDR2 YSLEER. CDR3 amino acids: CASSLGLAEQTQYF. The CDR3 DNA reads as TGCGCCAGCAGCCTCGGACTGGCGGAGCAGACCCAGTACTTC.

The genes are TRBV19 and TRBJ2-2, with TRBD2 matching 9 bases. Unmatched junction bases numbered 9, after V lost 0 bases and J lost 1 base. Germline-derived CDR1 and CDR2 are LNHDA and SQIVND (reference sequence). This CDR3 contains 19 residues. CDR3 DNA: TGTGCCAGTAGTATAGAGAAGAGACTAGCGGACCTGAACACCGGGGAGCTGTTTTTT. This gives the protein CASSIEKRLADLNTGELFF.

The chain carries TRBV28 and TRBJ2-1, with 7 bases lining up with TRBD2. Germline V CDR1 and CDR2: MDHEN, SYDVKM. CDR3 size: 16 residues. J was trimmed by 8 bases and V by 2 bases; bases with no gene match: 12. The CDR3, as DNA: TGTGCCAGCAGTTTAGGGGTAAAGCGGGATGGGGATGAGCAGTTCTTC. Translation: CASSLGVKRDGDEQFF.

The V and J genes are TRBV5-1 and TRBJ2-7; a possible D gene is TRBD1 (6 bases). V lost 3 bases, J lost 1 base, and 23 bases lay in between. Germline lookup yields CDR1 SGHRS and CDR2 YFSETQ. The CDR3 is made up of 18 amino acids. CDR3 loop: CASSSYKRGQTLSYEQYF. For the CDR3, the DNA is TGCGCCAGCAGCTCATATAAGAGAGGACAGACACTTTCCTACGAGCAGTACTTC.

This clone has more than one count but fewer than ten. The V and J genes are TRBV7-2 and TRBJ1-1, with unresolved D. The germline V and J ends were trimmed by 5 bases and 7 bases, with 8 bases remaining between them. In germline, CDR1 is SGHTA, CDR2 FQGNSA. CDR3 length equals 11 residues. CDR3 DNA: TGTGCCAGCAGCGAGAGCGTTGAAGCTTTCTTT. Protein product: CASSESVEAFF.